The T cell receptor beta chain described here comes from a study of cytomegalovirus exposure and HLA in healthy donors. Study-level information: As released early, the data held about 85 million unique TCRs from HLA-typed donors. Study conclusions and caveats: It was confirmed in vitro that a few of the CMV-associated chains were specific for CMV antigens. TCR beta sequences reportedly predicted most subjects' HLA-A and HLA-B alleles accurately.

13 Jbeta primers and 60 Vbeta primers were used for the PCR. This table comes from immunoSEQ multiplex PCR, and its TCRdb copy is limited to in-frame clones, with some not included. The table lists about 170,000 clones. The CDR3 is made up of 14 amino acids. Per germline, CDR1 SGHRS and CDR2 YFSETQ. The V and J ends lost 1 base and 4 bases, in that order; junction bases with no gene match: 5. Donors in the study were healthy people who gave bone marrow. On this clone itself: Its antigen is unidentified. The same CDR3 also results from other DNA sequences found in this sample.

The chain uses TRBV5-1 and TRBJ2-7; 7 positions match TRBD1. The sample taken for sequencing was PBMCs. This TCR came from a woman aged 55-70 years in good health and CMV-seronegative. The CDR3, as DNA: TGCGCCAGCAGCTTGCGGACAGGTGGGTACGAGCAGTACTTC. This encodes CASSLRTGGYEQYF.